The entry that follows covers one T cell receptor (beta chain) sequence. This clonotype was picked up a small number of times. It has no known antigen specificity. No quality values exist for individual bases; no much larger clone is one base distant. The treatment or condition tag for this specimen amounts to: live attenuated yellow fever vaccine strain. At each blood-draw timepoint, two biological replicates of bulk PBMCs were obtained. PBMCs were isolated from peripheral blood using a standard Ficoll-Paque protocol. TriZol was used to extract RNA from bulk PBMCs, CD4 and CD8 fractions, and dextramer-positive and dextramer-negative fractions. The sample belongs to a study of T cells after yellow fever vaccination (dated by TCRdb to the late 2010s). In terms of the full investigation: Libraries from fractions with low cell numbers were prepared with the SMART-Seq v4 Ultra Low Input RNA kit. The cohort comprised two healthy male donors, one aged 18 to 30 and one aged 30 to 40 years. To follow T-cell clones before and after primary and booster YFV17D yellow fever vaccination, bulk TCR alpha and beta repertoires were sequenced over time. Blood was drawn at multiple timepoints before and after primary and secondary immunization, with bulk PBMC replicates and cell subsets isolated. Beyond this particular receptor, the publication reports: FACS-sorted repertoires could contain abundant contaminating clonotypes from the bulk population, so computational filtering was required. Most clones expanded after primary vaccination were re-detected after the booster (around 96% of CD4 and about nine tenths of CD8), suggesting broad memory maintenance. Because the study included only two donors, the extent to which the findings can be generalized is limited. A small share of clonotypes occurred in both CD4 and CD8 compartments, likely arising from convergent recombination. Compared with the primary T-cell response, the secondary T-cell response was faster but weaker, reaching its peak on day 5 rather than on day 15.

TCR cDNA was synthesized by 5'RACE template switching, which introduced a universal primer site and unique molecular identifiers. Priming for cDNA synthesis came from both the TCR alpha and TCR beta constant segments. Two PCR steps were used to amplify libraries, with sample barcodes and sequencing adapters being added in the second step. Sequencing of libraries was performed on Illumina HiSeq 2500 (2x100 bp) or NovaSeq (2x150 bp). In the original analysis: Reads were demultiplexed and collapsed into UMI consensus sequences with MIGEC, and V(D)J alignment was performed with MiXCR. Vaccine-responding clonotypes were defined with edgeR using replicate PBMC samples, requiring FDR below 0.01 and a log2 fold change above 5 up to day 15. Each bulk clonotype was labeled CD4 or CD8 based on which sequenced repertoire, CD4 or CD8, contained the clonotype at higher abundance. TCRdb itself trimmed the public reads at Q25 with fastp, ran MiXCR and retained productive beta chains. CDR3 protein sequences are deduplicated, and each keeps its most common genes and DNA. The V and J calls and clone size come from TCRdb's table, not from the authors' own analysis. This sample has some 600,000 distinct CDR3 sequences in its table, and about 12% of those were observed once. 15% of the sample rests with the top ten.

At the junction V is shortened by 6 bases and J by 2 bases, with 12 bases in between. The CDR3, cysteine through phenylalanine, is 13 amino acids long. CDR3 DNA only is kept here, 39 bases in frame from base 1. The germline V gene gives CDR1 as SGHRS and CDR2 as YFSETQ. The rearranged chain carries TRBV5-1 and TRBJ2-7; a weak D assignment points to TRBD1 (6 bases agree). The receptor was isolated from a man younger than 40 who received the YFV17D yellow fever vaccine. The material was PBMCs, obtained on the day of the yellow fever booster vaccination. This receptor has the CDR3 CASTRDTTYEQYF. The DNA is TGCGCCAGCACCAGGGACACGACCTACGAGCAGTACTTC.